These 18 T cell receptor beta chains originate from one sample sequenced in a study of ipilimumab plus nivolumab after autologous stem cell transplantation. Method: immunoSEQ multiplex PCR; TCRdb's copy keeps in-frame clones and lacks some. The sample holds about 20,000 clones, approximately 73% seen once. The sample was PBMCs, taken in a trial of ipilimumab plus nivolumab as post-transplant consolidation. The source is a male donor with diffuse large B-cell lymphoma.

V is TRBV7-3 and J is TRBJ2-7, with no clear D. Germline loops: CDR1 SGHTA, CDR2 FQGTGA. The CDR3 sequence is 12 residues long. V lost 3 bases and J lost 3, with 6 bases in between. DNA of the CDR3: TGTGCCAGCAGCTTTGGCCACTACGAGCAGTACTTC. It codes for CASSFGHYEQYF.

This chain connects TRBV7-3 to TRBJ2-7; D might be TRBD1 (6 bases). This CDR3 comprises 15 residues. Germline V CDR1 and CDR2: SGHTA, FQGTGA. V was pared by 4 bases and J by 3 bases, with 16 bases between. The CDR3 here is CASSYTSDSNYEQYF. CDR3 nucleotides: TGTGCCAGCAGCTATACATCGGACAGTAACTACGAGCAGTACTTC.

The chain is built from TRBV9 and TRBJ2-1, with 8 bases aligning to TRBD1. Germline V lookup: CDR1 SGDLS, CDR2 YYNGEE. The CDR3 covers 15 residues. Trimming at V came to 0 bases and at J to 3 bases, leaving 2 bases not matched to a gene. CDR3 sequence: CASSVDRGFYNEQFF. For the CDR3, the DNA is TGTGCCAGCAGCGTAGACAGGGGGTTCTACAATGAGCAGTTCTTC.

The gene calls are TRBV11-2 and TRBJ1-2, with D perhaps TRBD1 (6 bases). There are 14 residues in the CDR3. V was clipped by 1 base and J by 7 bases, with 13 bases between them. The germline CDR1 and CDR2 sequences are SGHAT and FQNNGV. The CDR3 nucleotides are TGTGCCAGCAGCTTAGGGCAGGGGAAGGCTGGCTACACCTTC. Translated: CASSLGQGKAGYTF.

V is TRBV7-2 and J is TRBJ2-2; the match to TRBD2 covers 8 bases. V trimming: 11 bases; J trimming: 5 bases; junction bases outside the gene matches: 13. CDR1 is SGHTA, CDR2 FQGNSA, per germline. The CDR3 has 15 residues. CDR3 sequence: CASRAGGAKTGELFF. DNA for the CDR3: TGTGCCTCCCGGGCCGGGGGGGCAAAAACCGGGGAGCTGTTTTTT.

The V gene is TRBV5-1, the J gene TRBJ2-1; 8 bases match TRBD2. With V trimmed by 2 bases and J by 5 bases, 6 bases remained unmatched. The CDR3 sequence is 15 residues long. CDR1 and CDR2 (germline): SGHRS, YFSETQ. CDR3 DNA sequence: TGCGCCAGCAGCTTTACGGGGGGGCTTAACAATGAGCAGTTCTTC. Amino acid sequence: CASSFTGGLNNEQFF.

The chain joins TRBV11-3 to TRBJ2-1; 7 bases match TRBD1. V shed 5 bases, J shed 0 bases, and the junction held 7 bases outside the gene matches. The CDR3 is 16 residues long. The germline CDR1 and CDR2 sequences are SGHNT and YENEEA. CDR3 DNA sequence: TGTGCCAGCAGCCGCAACAGGGGAAGCTCCTACAATGAGCAGTTCTTC. This codes for CASSRNRGSSYNEQFF.

The chain joins TRBV5-1 to TRBJ1-4; TRBD1 matches at 9 bases. The CDR3 consists of 16 residues. Germline trimming cut 0 bases from V and 8 bases from J; bases unmatched to any gene: 8. Germline-derived CDR1 and CDR2 are SGHRS and YFSETQ. DNA of the CDR3: TGCGCCAGCAGCTTGGCCAAGACAGGGGGAAACGAAAAACTGTTTTTT. Translation: CASSLAKTGGNEKLFF.

This rearrangement joins TRBV5-4 to TRBJ2-1; TRBD2 aligns across 9 bases. After removal of 7 bases from V and 3 bases from J, the junction contained 20 bases not matched to a gene. This CDR3 comprises 19 residues. The germline gives CDR1 SGHNT, CDR2 YYREEE (reference sequence). The CDR3 sequence is CASSSGSGGANLIYNEQFF. The CDR3 coding sequence is TGTGCCAGCTCCTCAGGTAGCGGGGGAGCAAATTTGATCTACAATGAGCAGTTCTTC.

A word on this clone: Mismatch with germline at one junction end may stem from a read error. This chain connects TRBV27 to TRBJ1-2; the match to TRBD1 covers 8 bases. Per germline, CDR1 MNHEY and CDR2 SMNVEV (reference sequence). The CDR3 length is 16 residues. DNA for the CDR3: TGTGCCGGCAGACCCGACCCGACAGGGGCGTGGGATGGCTACACCTTC. It specifies CAGRPDPTGAWDGYTF.

The chain is built from TRBV30 and TRBJ1-5; D unresolved. This CDR3 contains 9 residues. Per the germline V gene, CDR1 is GTSNPN and CDR2 is SVGIG (reference sequence). The DNA of the CDR3 is TGTGCGATAAATACCCCCCAGCATTTT. Protein product: CAINTPQHF. The full variable domain, rest sourced from reference TRBV30 and TRBJ1-5, is SQTIHQWPATLVQPVGSPLSLECTVEGTSNPNLYWYRQAAGRGLQLLFYSVGIGQISSEVPQNLSASRPQDRQFILSSKKLLLSDSGFYLCAINTPQHFGDGTRLSIL.

The rearrangement joins TRBV10-1 to TRBJ2-3; tentative D call: TRBD2 (6 bases). This CDR3 spans 12 amino acids. The V gene lost 4 bases and the J gene lost 8 bases, with 10 bases spanning the gap. Germline V CDR1 and CDR2: WNHNN, SYGVQD (reference sequence). The CDR3 DNA is TGCGCCAGCAGTGCAAGGAGGGGTACGCAGTATTTT. Its protein is CASSARRGTQYF.

This clone was seen a few times. CDR3 in amino acids: CASSLDASAGIEGTQYF. The CDR3 coding sequence is TGTGCCAGCAGCTTGGATGCTAGCGCAGGGATTGAGGGTACGCAGTATTTT. This chain joins TRBV5-5 and TRBJ2-3, with a possible D match to TRBD2 (6 bases). CDR1 and CDR2 (germline): SGHKS, YYEKEE (reference sequence). V lost 0 bases to trimming and J lost 8 bases, with 22 bases between them. The CDR3 extends over 17 amino acids.

The CDR3 reads CASSESGWYNEQFF. CDR3 sequence (DNA): TGTGCCAGCAGTGAATCGGGTTGGTACAATGAGCAGTTCTTC. This chain joins TRBV6-1 and TRBJ2-1; D remains ambiguous. With 2 bases removed from V and 4 bases from J, the gap between germline ends came to 9 bases. Per germline, CDR1 MNHNS and CDR2 SASEGT. This CDR3 spans 14 amino acids.

The CDR3 protein is CASKHRGATSGRADKTGELFF. In nucleotides, the CDR3 is TGTGCCAGCAAACACAGGGGTGCGACTAGCGGGAGGGCCGATAAGACCGGGGAGCTGTTTTTT. The gene calls are TRBV27 and TRBJ2-2; TRBD2 aligns across 14 bases. With 7 bases clipped from V and 5 bases from J, the junction kept 21 bases outside the gene matches. This CDR3 comprises 21 residues. Germline lookup yields CDR1 MNHEY and CDR2 SMNVEV (reference sequence).

This clone was seen more than once but under ten times. The chain uses TRBV7-9 and TRBJ1-3, with D unclear. Germline lookup yields CDR1 SEHNR and CDR2 FQNEAQ (reference sequence). The CDR3 covers 18 residues. V lost 2 bases and J 1 base, leaving 18 bases between the germline ends. In DNA, the CDR3 is TGTGCCAGCAGCTTACCCCCGGGTTTAGACTTATCTGGAAACACCATATATTTT. It encodes CASSLPPGLDLSGNTIYF.

This chain uses TRBV5-1 with TRBJ2-3; perhaps D is TRBD1 or TRBD2 (5 bases each). V was shortened by 0 bases and J by 4 bases, with 9 bases between the two germline ends. Germline assignment: CDR1 SGHRS and CDR2 YFSETQ. The CDR3 contains 14 residues. The CDR3 nucleotides are TGCGCCAGCAGCTTGGTTGGGGGTTCAGATACGCAGTATTTT. The encoded protein is CASSLVGGSDTQYF.

The J gene is TRBJ2-1, the V gene TRBV5-1, with 8 bases aligning to TRBD1. This CDR3 region has 17 residues. Looked up from germline, CDR1 is SGHRS and CDR2 is YFSETQ. Trimming cost V 5 bases and J 10 bases; bases outside gene matches: 20. In nucleotides, the CDR3 is TGCGCCAGCAGTTCGGGCCCTAAAATCGGACAGGGCGGCGAGCAGTTCTTC. It codes for CASSSGPKIGQGGEQFF.